This TCR beta chain was sequenced in a study of blood T cell repertoires in COVID-19. For the study at large: Both acute and convalescent COVID-19 samples were obtained from the United States, Italy and Spain.

Germline trimming cut 5 bases from V and 0 bases from J; bases unmatched to any gene: 13. The CDR3 covers 18 residues. CDR1 is SEHNR and CDR2 is FQNEAQ in the germline V gene (reference sequence). The participants were between 18 and 89 years old and came from under 25 US areas. In Cohort 3, a recovered donor had either two negative PCRs, clearance, or symptom resolution. Only in-frame clones appear in the TCRdb table, and some are missing; sequencing was by immunoSEQ multiplex PCR. The sample consists of approximately 440,000 clones, less than 95% of them appearing once. The sequence was collected from a young man who had recovered from COVID-19. The sequencing sample was made of PBMCs or T cells enriched from blood (not recorded which). V usage is TRBV7-9 and J usage is TRBJ1-3; TRBD1 matches 7 bases. The chain's CDR3 is CASSTTGDSRHSGNTIYF. The CDR3 bases are TGTGCCAGCAGCACTACCGGGGACAGCCGACACTCTGGAAACACCATATATTTT.